These T cell receptor beta chains were read from a single sample in a study of Graves' ophthalmopathy and Graves' hyperthyroidism. TCRdb reprocessed the multiplex PCR reads via MiXCR and lists one record per CDR3 protein. This table holds under 400,000 distinct CDR3 sequences, about 17% found once. The sequenced sample was peripheral blood. The receptors shown here come from an adult man with Graves' ophthalmopathy. The CDR3 runs from the conserved cysteine through the conserved F or W.

TRBJ1-2 TRBV5-1 14 CASSLAGTSLGYTF
TRBJ2-7 TRBV6-5 14 CASSYPGQGSEQYF
TRBJ1-3 TRBV20-1 16 CSARKTGTGGGAAIYF
TRBJ1-5 TRBV28 16 CASSRTTGVANQPQHF
TRBJ2-5 TRBV18 14 CASSLSTGQETQYF
TRBJ2-7 TRBV29-1 12 CSVLLGGYEQYF
TRBJ2-7 TRBV6-2/TRBV6-3 17 CASSYSMGTSGNREQYF
TRBJ2-7 TRBV4-1 14 CASSQHVPAYEQYF
TRBJ1-5 TRBV6-2/TRBV6-3 15 CASSYTGGRNQPQHF
TRBJ1-2 TRBV28 14 CASSLGGTAQGYTF
TRBJ2-1 TRBV6-1 15 CASVVGPGLVDEQFF
TRBJ1-2 TRBV12-3/TRBV12-4 14 CASSLETASYGYTF
TRBJ2-5 TRBV7-2 17 CASREILRTRGQETQYF
TRBJ1-2 TRBV25-1 16 CASSDPRQGAHYGYTF
TRBJ2-5 TRBV6-5 15 CASSQGLATQETQYF
TRBJ1-2 TRBV5-5 14 CASSPYGTANGYTF
TRBJ2-7 TRBV28 16 CASSYMDRVVSYEQYF
TRBJ1-3 TRBV30 14 CAWMDGSSGNTIYF
TRBJ2-5 TRBV30 14 CAWGLAGSGETQYF
TRBJ1-2 TRBV7-2 15 CASSLRVQGSYGYTF
TRBJ2-7 TRBV7-2 15 CASSQYMGASYEQYF
TRBJ2-5 TRBV20-1 14 CSGLTTLHQETQYF
TRBJ2-7 TRBV15 14 CATSSGGIPYEQYF
TRBJ2-7 TRBV6-2/TRBV6-3 15 CASSPIAGGPYEQYF
TRBJ2-7 TRBV6-1 14 CATTEPGGRYEQYF
TRBJ1-1 TRBV11-2 15 CASSFGVTGGHEAFF
TRBJ1-5 TRBV19 17 CASSPREGAPGNQPQHF
TRBJ2-3 TRBV11-3 13 CASSLGSGDTQYF
TRBJ1-3 TRBV20-1 11 CSALQGNTIYF
TRBJ1-2 TRBV7-2 12 CASSENNYGYTF
TRBJ2-7 TRBV6-2/TRBV6-3 16 CASSYGSGTGGYEQYF
TRBJ2-2 TRBV7-2 16 CASSLALGLGTGELFF
TRBJ2-7 TRBV20-1 14 CSANGVAGGYEQYF
TRBJ1-2 TRBV6-1 13 CASSQGGLDGYTF
TRBJ1-5 TRBV6-5 13 CASRGYSNQPQHF
TRBJ1-2 TRBV6-5 15 CASSYRLTFNYGYTF
TRBJ2-5 TRBV29-1 12 CSVVPQGETQYF
TRBJ2-7 TRBV6-1 15 CASSEPGQGNHEQYF
TRBJ1-2 TRBV7-6 11 CASSEGRGYTF
TRBJ1-2 TRBV11-2 15 CASHPQGILPWGYTF
TRBJ1-1 TRBV2 14 CASSVVTGGTEAFF
TRBJ1-1 TRBV6-5 12 CASSSPGIEAFF
TRBJ2-2 TRBV24-1 15 CATSDPSGVIGELFF
TRBJ1-5 TRBV15 19 CATSRDPAGGSISNQPQHF
TRBJ1-1 TRBV7-6 17 CASSLQGRAPSSSEAFF
TRBJ1-5 TRBV28 15 CASSFRDRASQPQHF
TRBJ1-1 TRBV20-1 12 CSASRGTTEAFF
TRBJ2-7 TRBV6-5 17 CASSYPQEGRSSYEQYF
TRBJ2-2 TRBV5-4 15 CASSLLAGGPGELFF
TRBJ1-6 TRBV14 15 CASSQVGQGSSPLHF
TRBJ2-5 TRBV7-9 14 CASSPRVGTETQYF
TRBJ2-5 TRBV7-2 12 CASSFGYGTQYF
TRBJ2-7 TRBV25-1 16 CASSDRASGRSYEQYF
TRBJ1-1 TRBV6-2/TRBV6-3 15 CASNSRLFAWTEAFF